This TCR beta chain was found in a study of identical twins. The sample holds a few counts of this clonotype. One entry per CDR3 protein, called by TCRdb with MiXCR from the 5' RACE reads. The table includes around 1.7 million distinct CDR3 sequences, around 33% detected once. The CDR3 sequence is 13 residues long. V shed 8 bases, J shed 10 bases, and the junction held 8 bases outside the gene matches. Germline V gene sequence: CDR1 MNHNY, CDR2 SVGAGI (reference sequence). The material sequenced was cord blood. This chain connects TRBV6-6 to TRBJ1-2; 12 positions match TRBD1. This sequence originates from a newborn girl in good health. CDR3 residues: CASGDRGPSNYTF. CDR3 sequence (DNA): TGTGCCAGCGGGGACAGGGGGCCCTCGAACTACACCTTC.